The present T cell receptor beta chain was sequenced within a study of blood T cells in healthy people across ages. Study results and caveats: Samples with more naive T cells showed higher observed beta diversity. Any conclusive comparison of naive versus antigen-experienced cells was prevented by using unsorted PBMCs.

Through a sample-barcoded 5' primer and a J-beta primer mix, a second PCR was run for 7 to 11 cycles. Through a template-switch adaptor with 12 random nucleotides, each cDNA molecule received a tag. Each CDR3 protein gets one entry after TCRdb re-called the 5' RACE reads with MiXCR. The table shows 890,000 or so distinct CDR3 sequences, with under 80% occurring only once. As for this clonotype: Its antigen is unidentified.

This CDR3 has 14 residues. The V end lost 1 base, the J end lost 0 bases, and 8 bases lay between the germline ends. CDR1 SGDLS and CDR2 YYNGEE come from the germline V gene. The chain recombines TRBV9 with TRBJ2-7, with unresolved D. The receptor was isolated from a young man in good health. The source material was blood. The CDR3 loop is CASSVLQSSYEQYF. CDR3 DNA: TGTGCCAGCAGCGTACTTCAGAGCTCCTACGAGCAGTACTTC.